The source of this TCR beta chain is a study of T cells in Graves' hyperthyroidism and ophthalmopathy. Whole-study findings and limits: Blood also held most thyroid clonotypes expanded beyond 0.001.

A note on this clonotype: Its cognate antigen is unknown.

V dropped 4 bases and J dropped 0 bases, with 6 bases sitting between them. The CDR3 is 12 amino acids. Germline CDR1 SQVTM, CDR2 ANQGSEA. Researchers took RNA transcripts and amplified the TCR beta CDR3 regions from them. A first-round RT-PCR of the TCR CDR3 used the HTBI primer set. TCRdb ran MiXCR on the multiplex PCR reads and lists one entry per CDR3 protein. The table has over 500,000 distinct CDR3 sequences, 14% seen once. The PBMCs were taken from about 9.7 ml of fresh peripheral blood. The sequencing input was blood. The origin of this receptor is a woman between 40 and 55 years old with Graves' hyperthyroidism. The chain employs TRBV29-1 and TRBJ2-5; D gene ambiguous. The CDR3 sequence is CSVGINQETQYF. CDR3 sequence (DNA): TGCAGCGTTGGCATTAACCAAGAGACCCAGTACTTC.